This passage covers 30 T cell receptor beta chains from one sample sequenced in a study of CD8+ T cells in alopecia areata (dated by TCRdb to the late 2010s). The library was produced with the immunoSEQ multiplex PCR assay. To provide template for TCR sequencing, every sample had RNA extracted and reverse transcribed into cDNA. What TCRdb holds here is the immuneACCESS table cut down to in-frame rearrangements. Part of the clones is not present; checked against another copy, under half of the missing clones reflect an unresolved V gene, and the others are unexplained. This sample comprises some 110,000 clones, roughly 63% of them detected only once. Of the sample, more than 25% falls within the top ten clones. The intended sense of this specimen's time point label: 4 weeks on oral tofacitinib. The treatment or condition label for this specimen denotes: oral pan-JAK inhibitor, 5-10 mg twice daily.

The sample here was CD8+ T cells sorted from blood, taken at week 4, from a patient treated with tofacitinib. The origin of the receptors is a human donor with alopecia areata.

In this sample, this clone turned up many times. The chain joins TRBV18 to TRBJ1-1, with 8 positions matching TRBD1. The CDR3 runs 16 residues. Germline V lookup: CDR1 KGHSH, CDR2 LQKENI. Trimming took 7 bases from V and 1 from J; bases not matched to a gene: 11. The CDR3 here is CASLDRGHGWNTEAFF. CDR3 nucleotides: TGTGCCAGCTTAGACAGGGGACATGGGTGGAACACTGAAGCTTTCTTT.

The chain carries TRBV28 and TRBJ2-5; 7 bases are shared with TRBD1. There are 17 residues in the CDR3. Germline-derived CDR1 and CDR2 are MDHEN and SYDVKM. V gave up 3 bases and J gave up 8 bases; unmatched junction bases: 18. DNA of the CDR3: TGTGCCAGCAGTTTCCCTCCAAGGACAGGACCCGACCAAACCCAGTACTTC. Amino acids: CASSFPPRTGPDQTQYF.

The chain employs TRBV2 and TRBJ2-5; D is uncertain. The CDR3 has 14 residues. Germline CDR1 and CDR2: SNHLY and FYNNEI. V lost 5 bases to trimming and J lost 3 bases, with 13 bases between them. The CDR3 coding sequence is TGTGCCAGCAGTTATGGCCCTTTCGAAGAGACCCAGTACTTC. This codes for CASSYGPFEETQYF.

The chain combines TRBV2 with TRBJ2-1; 13 nucleotides line up with TRBD2. J gave up 8 bases and V 4 bases, and 5 bases lay outside the gene matches. CDR3 length: 15 residues. CDR1 is SNHLY, CDR2 FYNNEI, per germline. The CDR3 loop is CASSVTSGGAHEQFF. For the CDR3, the DNA is TGTGCCAGCAGTGTAACTAGCGGGGGGGCCCATGAGCAGTTCTTC.

This chain joins TRBV29-1 and TRBJ1-4, with D possibly TRBD1 on 5 matching bases. This CDR3 region has 13 residues. V was trimmed by 5 bases and J by 13 bases, leaving 20 bases between them. CDR1 SQVTM and CDR2 ANQGSEA come from the germline V gene. The CDR3 sequence: CSVSGPNDFLLFF. CDR3 bases: TGCAGCGTTTCGGGACCCAATGACTTCCTACTGTTTTTT.

The chain has TRBV7-9 and TRBJ2-7, with a weak D call TRBD1 (5 bases). CDR3 length equals 14 residues. Germline V lookup: CDR1 SEHNR, CDR2 FQNEAQ (reference sequence). V was trimmed by 5 bases and J by 3 bases, leaving 14 bases between them. In DNA, the CDR3 is TGTGCCAGCAGCGTCGTCCCCAGGGACTACGAGCAGTACTTC. This encodes CASSVVPRDYEQYF.

This clone came up a few times. The rearrangement links TRBV27 to TRBJ1-5, with D hard to call. This CDR3 is 18 amino acids long. Trimming stripped 3 bases from V and 0 bases from J, with 18 bases between. Germline V lookup: CDR1 MNHEY, CDR2 SMNVEV (reference sequence). CDR3 sequence reads: CASSLKGPNDISNQPQHF. DNA for the CDR3: TGTGCCAGCAGTTTGAAGGGCCCCAATGATATTAGCAATCAGCCCCAGCATTTT.

The chain joins TRBV7-8 to TRBJ2-5; D not certain. Germline CDR1 and CDR2: SGHVS and FQNEAQ. There are 13 residues in the CDR3. V was clipped by 4 bases and J by 5 bases, with 11 bases between them. CDR3 nucleotide sequence: TGTGCCAGCAGCTCCCCCACCCCCGAGACCCAGTACTTC. Protein product: CASSSPTPETQYF.

A note on this clone: A junction end diverges from the germline sequence, so it may reflect a read error. This chain uses TRBV5-1 with TRBJ2-7; 7 nucleotides align to TRBD1. CDR1 is SGHRS, CDR2 YFSETQ, per germline. The CDR3 is made up of 16 amino acids. Here the CDR3 DNA reads TGCGCCAACAGCTTAGAGGGGGCCCCAACCTCCTACGAGCAGTACTTC. This encodes CANSLEGAPTSYEQYF.

The chain joins TRBV29-1 to TRBJ2-7; 9 positions agree with TRBD1. The CDR3 covers 13 residues. Per germline, CDR1 SQVTM and CDR2 ANQGSEA. V shed 6 bases and J 4 bases; nucleotides not matched to a gene: 7. CDR3 sequence (DNA): TGCAGCGTCCCGGGACAGGGCTTTTACGAGCAGTACTTC. It is translated as CSVPGQGFYEQYF.

The J gene is TRBJ1-1, the V gene TRBV4-1, with no clear D. The CDR3 loop spans 11 amino acids. Germline V gene data show CDR1 as MGHRA and CDR2 as YSYEKL. The V end lost 7 bases, the J end lost 6 bases, and 9 bases lay between the germline ends. The CDR3 DNA reads TGCGCCAGCATGGGCGGAGCTGAAGCTTTCTTT. The encoded protein is CASMGGAEAFF.

The chain joins TRBV30 to TRBJ2-5, with 9 bases aligning to TRBD1. The V gene end was trimmed by 3 bases and the J gene end by 5 bases; junction bases not matched to a gene: 7. Germline CDR1 reads GTSNPN; CDR2 reads SVGIG (reference sequence). The CDR3 runs to 14 residues. The CDR3 sequence: CAWRRTGEGETQYF. The CDR3 nucleotides are TGTGCCTGGAGAAGGACAGGGGAGGGGGAGACCCAGTACTTC.

This clone occurred a few times. The V gene is TRBV7-9, the J gene TRBJ1-2; D not resolved. Germline assignment: CDR1 SEHNR and CDR2 FQNEAQ (reference sequence). The CDR3 sequence is 12 residues long. V was cut by 6 bases and J by 8 bases, with 13 bases left in between. The CDR3 DNA reads as TGTGCCAGCAGTCGGACCGGAGACGGCTACACCTTC. This codes for CASSRTGDGYTF.

This clone was seen a few times. The V and J genes are TRBV30 and TRBJ2-7; D may match TRBD1 or TRBD2 (5 bases each). The germline CDR1 and CDR2 sequences are GTSNPN and SVGIG (reference sequence). CDR3 length: 11 residues. V was cut by 0 bases and J by 7 bases, with 7 bases left in between. In DNA, the CDR3 is TGTGCCTGGAGTGTGGGGGTAGAGCAGTACTTC. Translation gives CAWSVGVEQYF.

This clone appeared a few times. The J gene is TRBJ2-4, the V gene TRBV7-9; the match to TRBD1 covers 9 bases. V lost 5 bases to trimming and J lost 7 bases; unmatched junction nucleotides: 6. This CDR3 has 14 residues. Germline V gene sequence: CDR1 SEHNR, CDR2 FQNEAQ (reference sequence). The DNA for the CDR3 is TGTGCCAGCAGCGCGGGACAGGGAGGGAACATTCAGTACTTC. Its protein is CASSAGQGGNIQYF. The full variable domain, completed using reference TRBV7-9 and TRBJ2-4, is DTGVSQNPRHKITKRGQNVTFRCDPISEHNRLYWYRQTLGQGPEFLTYFQNEAQLEKSRLLSDRFSAERPKGSFSTLEIQRTEQGDSAMYLCASSAGQGGNIQYFGAGTRLSVL.

The rearrangement uses TRBV14 and TRBJ1-6; D is unclear. The V end lost 2 bases, the J end lost 8 bases, and 7 bases lay between the germline ends. This CDR3 has 13 amino acids. In germline, CDR1 is SGHDN, CDR2 FVKESK. CDR3 in amino acids: CASSQWTDSPLHF. The CDR3, as DNA: TGTGCCAGCAGCCAATGGACTGATTCACCCCTCCACTTT.

This chain connects TRBV30 to TRBJ2-7; 10 bases are shared with TRBD1. The CDR3 length is 15 residues. The germline gives CDR1 GTSNPN, CDR2 SVGIG (reference sequence). The trim removed 5 bases at V and 5 bases at J, leaving 12 bases unmatched. CDR3 in DNA: TGTGCCTGGTGTCGCGGGACAGGGGCGACGCACGAGCAGTACTTC. Translation gives CAWCRGTGATHEQYF.

The V and J genes are TRBV2 and TRBJ2-1; TRBD2 matches at 9 bases. The CDR3 contains 13 residues. V lost 8 bases and J lost 6; bases outside the gene matches: 5. CDR1 SNHLY and CDR2 FYNNEI come from the germline V gene. CDR3: CASRAGGSNEQFF. CDR3 in DNA: TGTGCCAGCCGTGCGGGGGGGTCCAATGAGCAGTTCTTC.

The chain employs TRBV29-1 and TRBJ2-2, with D possibly being TRBD1 or TRBD2 (5 bases each). V was pared by 2 bases and J by 0 bases, with 16 bases between. Germline V gene sequence: CDR1 SQVTM, CDR2 ANQGSEA. The length of the CDR3 is 17 residues. DNA for the CDR3: TGCAGCGTTGAATCGATGGTCCGGGGCGCGAACACCGGGGAGCTGTTTTTT. It translates to CSVESMVRGANTGELFF.

The chain uses TRBV27 and TRBJ2-5; TRBD2 agrees at 8 bases. Trimming cost V 1 base and J 7 bases; bases outside gene matches: 17. Germline CDR1 MNHEY, CDR2 SMNVEV (reference sequence). CDR3 size: 18 residues. The CDR3 coding sequence is TGTGCCAGCAGTTTATACCCCCCCCTTAGCGGGGACCGAGGGACCCAGTACTTC. Translating it yields CASSLYPPLSGDRGTQYF.

The V and J genes are TRBV7-9 and TRBJ1-2; D is undetermined. CDR3 size: 13 residues. CDR1 and CDR2 (germline): SEHNR, FQNEAQ (reference sequence). The germline V and J ends were trimmed by 6 bases and 6 bases, with 14 bases remaining between them. The CDR3 region has the DNA TGTGCCAGCAGGTTGACCTTTCCCCATGGCTACACCTTC. Translated, it gives CASRLTFPHGYTF.

This clone has a handful of counts. CDR3 region: CASSLSSVYEQYF. Here the CDR3 DNA reads TGTGCCAGCAGTTTATCTTCGGTCTACGAGCAGTACTTC. J is TRBJ2-7 and V is TRBV27; no firm D call. Per the germline V gene, CDR1 is MNHEY and CDR2 is SMNVEV (reference sequence). There are 13 residues in the CDR3. The germline V and J ends were trimmed by 0 bases and 3 bases, with 6 bases remaining between them.

This clone was found a few times. The chain links TRBV29-1 to TRBJ1-1; D is unclear. Deletions cut 5 bases from V and 8 bases from J, with 15 bases between. CDR1 and CDR2 (germline): SQVTM, ANQGSEA. There are 12 residues in the CDR3. For the CDR3, the DNA is TGCAGCGTTCCAAACCATAGGGCAGAAGCTTTCTTT. Translating it yields CSVPNHRAEAFF.

This clone was recorded a few times. The chain carries TRBV13 and TRBJ1-1, with 7 nucleotides matching TRBD1. The CDR3 spans 14 residues. Germline loops: CDR1 PRHDT, CDR2 FYEKMQ (reference sequence). V trimming: 5 bases; J trimming: 0 bases; junction bases outside the gene matches: 3. CDR3 region: CASSLQGVNTEAFF. CDR3 bases: TGTGCCAGCAGCCTTCAGGGGGTGAACACTGAAGCTTTCTTT.

The CDR3: CASIGPHSNQPQHF. CDR3 sequence (DNA): TGTGCCAGTATCGGGCCTCATAGCAATCAGCCCCAGCATTTT. The chain has TRBV19 and TRBJ1-5; unclear D gene. Germline-derived CDR1 and CDR2 are LNHDA and SQIVND (reference sequence). The CDR3 spans 14 residues. Trimming stripped 7 bases from V and 0 bases from J, with 10 bases between. Drawing the rest from reference TRBV19 and TRBJ1-5, the complete variable domain is DGGITQSPKYLFRKEGQNVTLSCEQNLNHDAMYWYRQDPGQGLRLIYYSQIVNDFQKGDIAEGYSVSREKKESFPLTVTSAQKNPTAFYLCASIGPHSNQPQHFGDGTRLSIL.

This clone was counted a few times. The chain has TRBV13 and TRBJ2-7; 8 bases map to TRBD2. The CDR3 spans 17 residues. Germline V gene data show CDR1 as PRHDT and CDR2 as FYEKMQ (reference sequence). V shed 6 bases and J 6 bases; nucleotides not matched to a gene: 19. CDR3 DNA sequence: TGTGCCAGCAGTTTGATCCCTCCCGGGACTAGGTATGGCGAGCAGTACTTC. It is translated as CASSLIPPGTRYGEQYF.

This clone occurred once. The rearrangement uses TRBV7-3 and TRBJ2-5, with 7 bases that match TRBD1. J lost 2 bases, V lost 4 bases, and 4 bases had no gene match. CDR1 is SGHTA, CDR2 FQGTGA, per germline. CDR3 length: 14 amino acids. Here the CDR3 DNA reads TGTGCCAGCAGCTCGACAGGGCTGCAAGAGACCCAGTACTTC. It encodes CASSSTGLQETQYF.

The V gene is TRBV19, the J gene TRBJ2-7, with 10 bases identical to TRBD1. CDR3 size: 16 residues. The V gene's germline CDR1 is LNHDA and CDR2 SQIVND (reference sequence). Losses at the gene ends were 4 bases for V and 3 bases for J; bases not matched to a gene: 9. The CDR3 sequence: CASSTASGTGDYEQYF. CDR3 bases: TGTGCCAGTAGTACCGCCTCCGGGACAGGGGACTACGAGCAGTACTTC.

In its sample, this clone was seen once. The rearrangement uses TRBV13 and TRBJ2-1; 7 bases agree with TRBD2. V lost 4 bases to trimming and J lost 2 bases; unmatched junction nucleotides: 2. The CDR3 sequence is 14 residues long. CDR1 is PRHDT and CDR2 is FYEKMQ in the germline V gene (reference sequence). CDR3 sequence (DNA): TGTGCCAGCAGCTCAGGACTAGCCTACAATGAGCAGTTCTTC. It is translated as CASSSGLAYNEQFF.

This clone turned up a few times. This chain joins TRBV30 and TRBJ2-7; the D is unclear. The V gene's germline CDR1 is GTSNPN and CDR2 SVGIG (reference sequence). Trimming stripped 4 bases from V and 6 bases from J, with 7 bases between. This CDR3 is built from 10 residues. The CDR3 coding sequence is TGTGCCTGGATCGGATGCGAGCAGTACTTC. Residues: CAWIGCEQYF.